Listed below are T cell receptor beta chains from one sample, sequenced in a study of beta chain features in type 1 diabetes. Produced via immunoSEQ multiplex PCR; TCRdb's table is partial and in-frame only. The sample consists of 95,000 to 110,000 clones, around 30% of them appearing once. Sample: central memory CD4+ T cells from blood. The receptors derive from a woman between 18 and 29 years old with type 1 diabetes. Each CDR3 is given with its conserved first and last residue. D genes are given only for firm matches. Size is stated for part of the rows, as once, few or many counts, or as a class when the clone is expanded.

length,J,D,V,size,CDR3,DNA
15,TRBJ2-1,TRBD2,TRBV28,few,CATSAGTSSYNEQFF,TGTGCCACCTCAGCCGGGACTAGCTCCTACAATGAGCAGTTCTTC
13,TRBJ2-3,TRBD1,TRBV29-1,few,CSVGQGTTDTQYF,TGCAGCGTCGGACAGGGGACCACAGATACGCAGTATTTT
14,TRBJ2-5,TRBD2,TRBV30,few,CAWAGEGTQETQYF,TGTGCCTGGGCCGGGGAGGGTACTCAAGAGACCCAGTACTTC
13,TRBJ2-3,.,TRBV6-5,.,CASRDGQPDTQYF,TGTGCCAGCAGAGATGGACAGCCAGATACGCAGTATTTT
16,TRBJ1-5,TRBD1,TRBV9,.,CASSAGQGRPNQPQHF,TGTGCCAGCAGCGCGGGACAGGGCCGCCCTAATCAGCCCCAGCATTTT
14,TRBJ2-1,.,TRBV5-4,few,CASSPTSSYNEQFF,TGTGCCAGCAGCCCCACTAGCTCCTACAATGAGCAGTTCTTC
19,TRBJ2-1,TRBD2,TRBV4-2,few,CASSLNRGGNARSYNEQFF,TGTGCCAGCAGCTTGAATAGGGGAGGGAACGCACGTTCCTACAATGAGCAGTTCTTC
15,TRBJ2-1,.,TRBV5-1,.,CASSLGTSSYNEQFF,TGCGCCAGCAGCTTGGGCACTAGTTCCTACAATGAGCAGTTCTTC
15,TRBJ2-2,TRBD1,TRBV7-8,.,CASSSDRAGTGELFF,TGTGCCAGCAGCTCGGACAGGGCGGGCACCGGGGAGCTGTTTTTT
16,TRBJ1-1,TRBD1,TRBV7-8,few,CASSPPTGKANTEAFF,TGTGCCAGCAGCCCACCGACAGGGAAGGCAAACACTGAAGCTTTCTTT
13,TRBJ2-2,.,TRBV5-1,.,CASSFEGAGELFF,TGCGCCAGCAGCTTTGAGGGGGCCGGGGAGCTGTTTTTT
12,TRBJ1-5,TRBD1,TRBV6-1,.,CASSGDRGSQHF,TGTGCCAGCAGTGGGGACAGAGGGTCCCAGCATTTT
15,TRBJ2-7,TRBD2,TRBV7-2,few,CASSFKGLAGYEQYF,TGTGCCAGCAGCTTCAAAGGTCTAGCGGGATACGAGCAGTACTTC
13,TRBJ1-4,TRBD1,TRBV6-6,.,CATGGTGVVKLFF,TGTGCCACAGGGGGGACAGGGGTGGTAAAACTGTTTTTT
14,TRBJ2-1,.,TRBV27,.,CASSLSWQGNEQFF,TGTGCCAGCAGTTTATCATGGCAGGGAAATGAGCAGTTCTTC
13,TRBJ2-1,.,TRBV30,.,CAWSRGGNNEQFF,TGTGCCTGGAGTCGTGGCGGGAACAATGAGCAGTTCTTC
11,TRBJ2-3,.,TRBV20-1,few,CSAEATDTQYF,TGCAGTGCTGAGGCTACAGATACGCAGTATTTT
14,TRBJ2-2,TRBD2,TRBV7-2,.,CASSLSGSTGELFF,TGTGCCAGCAGCCTTAGCGGGAGTACCGGGGAGCTGTTTTTT
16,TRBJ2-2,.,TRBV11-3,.,CASSSHITMNTGELFF,TGTGCCAGCAGCTCCCATATAACAATGAACACCGGGGAGCTGTTTTTT
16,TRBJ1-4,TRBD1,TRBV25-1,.,CASSELGNRGKEKLFF,TGTGCCAGCAGTGAATTAGGGAACAGGGGTAAAGAAAAACTGTTTTTT
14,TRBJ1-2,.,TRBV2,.,CASSASSPQGGYTF,TGTGCCAGCAGTGCGAGCAGTCCCCAGGGAGGCTACACCTTC
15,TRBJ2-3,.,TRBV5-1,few,CASSASTGIADTQYF,TGCGCCAGCAGCGCCAGTACAGGGATCGCAGATACGCAGTATTTT